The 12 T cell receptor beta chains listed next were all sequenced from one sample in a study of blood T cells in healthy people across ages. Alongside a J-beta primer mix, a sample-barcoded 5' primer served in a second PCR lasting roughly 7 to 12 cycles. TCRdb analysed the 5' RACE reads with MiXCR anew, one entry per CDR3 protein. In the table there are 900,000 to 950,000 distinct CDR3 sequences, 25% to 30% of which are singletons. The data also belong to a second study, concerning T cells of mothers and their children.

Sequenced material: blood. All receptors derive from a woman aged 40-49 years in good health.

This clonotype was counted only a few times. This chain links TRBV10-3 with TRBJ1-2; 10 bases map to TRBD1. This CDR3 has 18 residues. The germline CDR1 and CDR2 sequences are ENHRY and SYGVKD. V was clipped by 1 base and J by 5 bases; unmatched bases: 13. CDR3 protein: CAISEWSVRDRGKYGYTF. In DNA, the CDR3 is TGTGCCATCAGTGAGTGGAGTGTTCGGGACAGGGGCAAGTATGGCTACACCTTC.

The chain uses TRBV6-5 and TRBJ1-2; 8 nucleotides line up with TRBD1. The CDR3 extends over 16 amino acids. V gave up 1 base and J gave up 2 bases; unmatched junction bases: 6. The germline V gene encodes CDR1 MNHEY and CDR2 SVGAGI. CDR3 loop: CASSYFSQGANYGYTF. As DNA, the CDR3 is TGTGCCAGCAGTTACTTCAGCCAGGGGGCGAACTATGGCTACACCTTC.

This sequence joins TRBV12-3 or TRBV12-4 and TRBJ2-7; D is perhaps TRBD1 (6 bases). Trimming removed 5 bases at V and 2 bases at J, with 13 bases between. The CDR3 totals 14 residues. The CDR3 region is CASSVQGSPYEQYF. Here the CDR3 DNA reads TGTGCCAGCAGTGTTCAGGGGAGCCCCTACGAGCAGTACTTC.

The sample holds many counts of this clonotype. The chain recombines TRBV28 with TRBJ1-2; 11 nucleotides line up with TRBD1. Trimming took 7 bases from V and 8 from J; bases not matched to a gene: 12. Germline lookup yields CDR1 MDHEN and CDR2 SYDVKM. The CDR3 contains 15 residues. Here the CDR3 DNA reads TGTGCCAGCACCTCCCCGGACAGGGGGCCTCGAGGCTACACCTTC. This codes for CASTSPDRGPRGYTF.

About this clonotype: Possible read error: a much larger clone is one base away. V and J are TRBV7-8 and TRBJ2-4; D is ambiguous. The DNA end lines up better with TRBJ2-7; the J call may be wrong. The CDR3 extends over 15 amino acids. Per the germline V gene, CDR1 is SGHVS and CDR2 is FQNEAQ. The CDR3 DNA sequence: TGTGCCAGCAACGTAAGCGAGGTTCTGAGCAACGAGCAGTACTTC. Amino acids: CASNVSEVLSNEQYF.

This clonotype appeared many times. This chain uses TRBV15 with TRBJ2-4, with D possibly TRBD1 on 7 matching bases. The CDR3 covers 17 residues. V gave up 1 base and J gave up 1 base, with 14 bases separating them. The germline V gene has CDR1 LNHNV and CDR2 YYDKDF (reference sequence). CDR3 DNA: TGTGCCACCAGCAGAGTCCAGGGGGGAGAGGCCAAAAACATTCAGTACTTC. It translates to CATSRVQGGEAKNIQYF.

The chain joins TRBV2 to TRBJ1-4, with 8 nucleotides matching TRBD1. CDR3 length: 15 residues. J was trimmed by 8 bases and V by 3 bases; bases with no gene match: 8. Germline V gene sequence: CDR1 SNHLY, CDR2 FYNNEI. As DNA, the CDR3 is TGTGCCAGCAGTGATGTTCAGGGGGCAGGGGAAAAACTGTTTTTT. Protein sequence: CASSDVQGAGEKLFF.

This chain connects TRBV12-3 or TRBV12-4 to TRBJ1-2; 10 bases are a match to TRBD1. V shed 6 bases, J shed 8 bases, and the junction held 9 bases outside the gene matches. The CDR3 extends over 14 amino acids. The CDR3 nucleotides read TGTGCCAGCAGCAAGCCGGGGACAGGGGTAGGCTACACCTTC. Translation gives CASSKPGTGVGYTF.

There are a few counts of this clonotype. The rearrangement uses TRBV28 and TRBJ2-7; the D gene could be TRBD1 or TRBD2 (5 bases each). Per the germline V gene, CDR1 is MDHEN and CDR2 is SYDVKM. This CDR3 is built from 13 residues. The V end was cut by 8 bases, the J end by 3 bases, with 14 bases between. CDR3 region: CASRPGPYYEQYF. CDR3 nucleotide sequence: TGTGCCAGCCGTCCGGGACCCTACTACGAGCAGTACTTC.

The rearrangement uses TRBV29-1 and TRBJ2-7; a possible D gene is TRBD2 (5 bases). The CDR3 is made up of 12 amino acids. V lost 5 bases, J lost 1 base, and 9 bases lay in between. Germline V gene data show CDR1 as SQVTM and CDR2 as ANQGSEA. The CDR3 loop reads CSVRGMSYEQYF. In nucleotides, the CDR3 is TGCAGCGTTAGAGGGATGTCCTACGAGCAGTACTTC.

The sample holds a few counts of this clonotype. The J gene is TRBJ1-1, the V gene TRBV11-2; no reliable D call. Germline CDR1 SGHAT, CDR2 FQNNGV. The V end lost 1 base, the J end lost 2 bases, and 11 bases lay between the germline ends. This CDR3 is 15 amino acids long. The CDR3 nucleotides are TGTGCCAGCAGCTTAGGTCCAGGCCCAAACACTGAAGCTTTCTTT. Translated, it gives CASSLGPGPNTEAFF.

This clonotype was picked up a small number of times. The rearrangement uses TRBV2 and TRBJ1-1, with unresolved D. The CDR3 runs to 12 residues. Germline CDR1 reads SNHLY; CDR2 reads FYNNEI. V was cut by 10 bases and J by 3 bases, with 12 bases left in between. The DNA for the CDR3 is TGTGCCAACAGACGGGAGTACACTGAAGCTTTCTTT. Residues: CANRREYTEAFF.